This TCR beta chain was obtained from a study of T cell responses to AZD1222 COVID-19 vaccine. General study findings and limits: Spike-specific TCR repertoires showed rising breadth and depth after two AZD1222 doses.

Trimming removed 5 bases at V and 3 bases at J, with 10 bases between. The CDR3 is made up of 13 amino acids. The germline CDR1 and CDR2 sequences are SGHTA and FQGNSA. This table comes from immunoSEQ multiplex PCR, and its TCRdb copy is limited to in-frame clones, with some not included. This table has around 120,000 clones, around 84% appearing once. Of note for this clone: Its antigen is unknown.

The sequencing used peripheral blood, collected 28 days after the second AZD1222 dose. This sequence joins TRBV7-2 and TRBJ1-1; D call uncertain. The TCR originated in an adult who received the AZD1222 COVID-19 vaccine. The CDR3 DNA follows: TGTGCCAGCAGCCTGTATCAGGACACTGAAGCTTTCTTT. It translates to CASSLYQDTEAFF. The full variable domain, with the rest looked up from reference TRBV7-2 and TRBJ1-1, is GAGVSQSPSNKVTEKGKDVELRCDPISGHTALYWYRQSLGQGLEFLIYFQGNSAPDKSGLPSDRFSAERTGGSVSTLTIQRTQQEDSAVYLCASSLYQDTEAFFGQGTRLTVV.